Listed here are 12 T cell receptor beta chains from one sample, sequenced in a study of T cell responses to AZD1222 COVID-19 vaccine. Here immunoSEQ multiplex PCR was the method, and the copy in TCRdb shows in-frame clones only, minus some. The repertoire consists of more than 150,000 clones, with around 89% occurring once and the leading ten covering roughly 27%. The sample in question was peripheral blood, obtained 28 days after the second AZD1222 dose. These receptor sequences come from an adult who received the AZD1222 COVID-19 vaccine.

J is TRBJ2-3 and V is TRBV7-9, with 10 bases matching TRBD1. The CDR3 loop spans 14 amino acids. Germline V gene data show CDR1 as SEHNR and CDR2 as FQNEAQ (reference sequence). The trim removed 6 bases at V and 4 bases at J, leaving 4 bases unmatched. Here the CDR3 reads CASRSGQGSDTQYF. CDR3 DNA: TGTGCCAGCAGGTCGGGACAGGGGTCAGATACGCAGTATTTT.

The chain recombines TRBV7-2 with TRBJ2-7; 8 bases fit TRBD1. Trimming removed 4 bases from V and 2 bases from J; junction bases left unmatched: 4. The germline CDR1 and CDR2 sequences are SGHTA and FQGNSA. The length of the CDR3 is 14 residues. This CDR3 reads CASSYRQGTYEQYF. Written as DNA, the CDR3 is TGTGCCAGCAGCTACCGACAGGGGACCTACGAGCAGTACTTC.

J is TRBJ2-7 and V is TRBV18; D not certain. The CDR3 loop spans 12 amino acids. Germline CDR1 KGHSH, CDR2 LQKENI. Trimming removed 3 bases at V and 6 bases at J, with 9 bases between. CDR3 bases: TGTGCCAGCTCACCTTCAGTAGGCGAGCAGTACTTC. Translation gives CASSPSVGEQYF.

This chain joins TRBV2 and TRBJ2-7, with D hard to call. Germline-derived CDR1 and CDR2 are SNHLY and FYNNEI. This CDR3 is built from 10 residues. V was shortened by 6 bases and J by 5 bases, with 5 bases between the two germline ends. The CDR3 DNA is TGTGCCAGCAGCTACAACGAGCAGTACTTC. Residues: CASSYNEQYF.

The gene calls are TRBV28 and TRBJ1-5; the D is unclear. The length of the CDR3 is 13 residues. CDR1 and CDR2 (germline): MDHEN, SYDVKM. V was shortened by 7 bases and J by 2 bases, with 9 bases between the two germline ends. The CDR3 reads CASKAAGNQPQHF. CDR3 sequence (DNA): TGTGCCAGCAAAGCGGCCGGCAATCAGCCCCAGCATTTT.

This rearrangement joins TRBV21-1 to TRBJ2-1; TRBD2, the D gene given by the table, was not confirmed from the DNA. TRBV21-1 is recorded as a pseudogene. This CDR3 spans 19 amino acids. CDR3 loop: CASSPTTSGRGSSYNEQFF. In DNA form, the CDR3 reads TGTGCCAGCAGCCCTACGACTAGCGGGAGGGGTAGCTCCTACAATGAGCAGTTCTTC.

The chain employs TRBV27 and TRBJ2-7; D possibly uses TRBD1 or TRBD2 (6 bases each). Trimming left V 7 bases short and J 1 base short, with 20 bases between. The CDR3 extends over 16 amino acids. The germline gives CDR1 MNHEY, CDR2 SMNVEV (reference sequence). This chain's CDR3 is CASIPRGAGASYEQYF. For the CDR3, the DNA is TGTGCCAGCATCCCGAGGGGGGCAGGGGCGTCCTACGAGCAGTACTTC.

The J gene is TRBJ1-5, the V gene TRBV6-1; D is undetermined. Trimming left V 2 bases short and J 4 bases short, with 6 bases between. Germline-derived CDR1 and CDR2 are MNHNS and SASEGT. The CDR3 sequence is 13 residues long. CDR3 in DNA: TGTGCCAGCAGTGAACTAACAAATCAGCCCCAGCATTTT. It specifies CASSELTNQPQHF.

The chain carries TRBV6-5 and TRBJ1-2; no firm D call. The germline V and J ends were trimmed by 6 bases and 0 bases, with 14 bases remaining between them. CDR1 and CDR2 from the germline V gene are MNHEY and SVGAGI. This CDR3 comprises 15 residues. The CDR3 DNA is TGTGCCAGCAGAGCCCAAGCCCCAACTAACTATGGCTACACCTTC. Its protein is CASRAQAPTNYGYTF.

At least ten counts were recorded for this clone. The rearrangement joins TRBV5-6 to TRBJ2-3, with TRBD1 matching over 9 bases. V gave up 4 bases and J gave up 8 bases; unmatched junction bases: 14. CDR3 length equals 16 residues. Germline V gives CDR1 SGHDT, CDR2 YYEEEE. CDR3 bases: TGTGCCAGCAGCCGAAGGGGACAGGGAATTTATGGTACGCAGTATTTT. Its translation: CASSRRGQGIYGTQYF.

CDR3 in amino acids: CASSLPGTARVQYF. The CDR3 bases are TGTGCCAGCAGCTTACCCGGGACTGCGCGGGTGCAGTATTTT. The chain couples TRBV7-3 to TRBJ2-3, with a possible D match to TRBD2 (6 bases). Per germline, CDR1 SGHTA and CDR2 FQGTGA. The germline V and J ends were trimmed by 2 bases and 11 bases, with 17 bases remaining between them. This CDR3 is built from 14 residues.

The CDR3 region has the DNA TGTGCCAGCAGTTACGGGGCGCGCTCACCCCTCCACTTT. Translated, it gives CASSYGARSPLHF. The chain couples TRBV6-5 to TRBJ1-6; possibly TRBD1 for D (5 bases). The germline V gene has CDR1 MNHEY and CDR2 SVGAGI. The CDR3 extends over 13 amino acids. Trimming removed 2 bases from V and 10 bases from J, with 9 bases in between.